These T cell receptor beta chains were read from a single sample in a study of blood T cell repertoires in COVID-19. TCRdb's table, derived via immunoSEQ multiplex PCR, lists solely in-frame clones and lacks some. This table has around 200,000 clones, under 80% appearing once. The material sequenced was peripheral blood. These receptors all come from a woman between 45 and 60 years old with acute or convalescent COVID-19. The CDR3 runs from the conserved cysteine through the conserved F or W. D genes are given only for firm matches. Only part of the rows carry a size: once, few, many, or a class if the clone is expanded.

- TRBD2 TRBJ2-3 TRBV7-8 TGTGCCAGCAGAAAAGCGGGGGGGACGTCCTCAGATACGCAGTATTTT CASRKAGGTSSDTQYF
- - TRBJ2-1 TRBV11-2 TGTGCCAGCAGCTTAAGAAACAGGGCCCTCGGAGTTAATGAGCAGTTCTTC CASSLRNRALGVNEQFF
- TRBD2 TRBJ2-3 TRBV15 TGTGCCACCAGCACCGTTCAGCGGGGGACCACAGATACGCAGTATTTT CATSTVQRGTTDTQYF
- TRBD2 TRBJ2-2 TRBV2 TGTGCCAGCGCCGGACTAGCCCCGAACACCGGGGAGCTGTTTTTT CASAGLAPNTGELFF
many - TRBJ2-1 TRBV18 TGTGCCAGCTCACGGGGAGGCAGGGTGGACAATGAGCAGTTCTTC CASSRGGRVDNEQFF
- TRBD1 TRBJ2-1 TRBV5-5 TGTGCCAGCAGCTTCCGGGACAGGGGTTACAATGAGCAGTTCTTC CASSFRDRGYNEQFF
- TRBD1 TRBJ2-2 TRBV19 TGTGCCGTCAACTCGTGGGGGACAGGGGGCACCGGGGAGCTGTTTTTT CAVNSWGTGGTGELFF
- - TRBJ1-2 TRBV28 TGTGCCAGCAGTTTCCCGGACAGTGTTAGCTCAGGCTTC CASSFPDSVSSGF
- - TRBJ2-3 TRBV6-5 TGTGCCAGCAGTCCCCTATGGGGCGGCACAGATACGCAGTATTTT CASSPLWGGTDTQYF
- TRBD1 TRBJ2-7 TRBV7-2 TGTGCCAGCAGCTCCCGAGGGGGACAGGGGGCTAAGCAGTACTTC CASSSRGGQGAKQYF
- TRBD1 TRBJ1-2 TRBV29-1 TGCAGCTCATTGACCGCAGGGGGCTATGGCTACACCTTC CSSLTAGGYGYTF
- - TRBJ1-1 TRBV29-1 TGCAGCGTTGAAAGGCGGGCCAACACTGAAGCTTTCTTT CSVERRANTEAFF
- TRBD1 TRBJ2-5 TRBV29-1 TGCAGCGTTGGGGACAGGGCCCAAGAGACCCAGTACTTC CSVGDRAQETQYF
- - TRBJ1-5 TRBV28 TGTGCCAGCAGGACGGGGGGGGGCCAGCCCCAGCATTTT CASRTGGGQPQHF
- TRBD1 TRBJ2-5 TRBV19 TGTGCCAGTAATGACAGGGGGGGAGAGACCCAGTACTTC CASNDRGGETQYF
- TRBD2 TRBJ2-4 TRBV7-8 TGTGCCAGCAGCTCCAGCGGGAGCATTCAGTACTTC CASSSSGSIQYF
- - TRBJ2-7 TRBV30 TGTGCCTGGGCCCGTAGGGGGGGGAGAGAGCAGTACTTC CAWARRGGREQYF
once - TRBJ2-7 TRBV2 TGTGCCAGCAAGGGGGATAGAAAATCCTACGAGCAGTACTTC CASKGDRKSYEQYF
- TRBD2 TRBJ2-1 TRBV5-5 TGTGCCAGCAGCTTTAACGCGGGAGGGCAGGGTGAGCAGTTCTTC CASSFNAGGQGEQFF
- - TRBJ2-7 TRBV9 TGTGCCAGCAGCCCGCGCCCTCGGACAGCCATCTCCTACGAGCAGTACTTC CASSPRPRTAISYEQYF
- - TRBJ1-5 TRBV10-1 TGCGCCAGCAGTGAATCCCGGTTTGATCAGCCCCAGCATTTT CASSESRFDQPQHF